This passage covers 27 T cell receptor beta chains from one sample sequenced in a study of early T cells in non-severe SARS-CoV-2 infection. TCRdb processed the 5' RACE reads anew with MiXCR; each CDR3 protein has one entry. Of about 52,000 distinct CDR3 sequences in the sample, approximately 9.9% are singletons; the top ten hold about 12%. Sequenced: whole blood. These receptor sequences come from an adult who was a healthcare worker with PCR-confirmed SARS-CoV-2 infection or an uninfected control (not recorded which).

This clonotype was found many times. The CDR3 DNA sequence: TGTGCCAGCAGCCAAGATCGAAGGGGCGCATGCTACTTC. Amino acid sequence: CASSQDRRGACYF. J is TRBJ2-7 and V is TRBV3-1; weak D call: TRBD1 (5 bases). CDR3 size: 13 residues. The V gene lost 0 bases and the J gene lost 13 bases, with 16 bases spanning the gap. Germline CDR1 and CDR2: LGHDT and YNNKEL (reference sequence).

This chain uses TRBV29-1 with TRBJ1-1, with unresolved D. The CDR3 is 12 residues long. Germline V gene sequence: CDR1 SQVTM, CDR2 ANQGSEA. The V end was cut by 5 bases, the J end by 2 bases, with 9 bases between. DNA of the CDR3: TGCAGCGTTAGGGTCGTCAACACTGAAGCTTTCTTT. Translating it yields CSVRVVNTEAFF.

The V and J genes are TRBV5-6 and TRBJ2-4; D not resolved. The CDR3 consists of 14 residues. Germline V gene sequence: CDR1 SGHDT, CDR2 YYEEEE. With 4 bases removed from V and 9 bases from J, the gap between germline ends came to 17 bases. CDR3 sequence: CASSPSSVQSIQYF. The CDR3, as DNA: TGTGCCAGCAGCCCCTCTTCGGTACAAAGCATTCAGTACTTC.

This clonotype was counted a few times. The chain links TRBV20-1 to TRBJ2-2, with D tentatively TRBD1 (6 bases). Germline V gene lookup returns CDR1 DFQATT and CDR2 SNEGSKA (reference sequence). CDR3 length equals 14 residues. Trimming left V 6 bases short and J 2 bases short, with 13 bases between. The CDR3 region is CSATDRSNTGELFF. CDR3 in DNA: TGCAGTGCGACCGACAGGAGTAACACCGGGGAGCTGTTTTTT.

In this sample, this clonotype turned up many times. The chain has TRBV7-9 and TRBJ2-7; D uncertain. The CDR3 has 13 residues. The germline CDR1 and CDR2 sequences are SEHNR and FQNEAQ (reference sequence). V lost 8 bases and J 4 bases, leaving 15 bases between the germline ends. The CDR3 sequence: CASPYLNLYEQYF. The CDR3 DNA sequence: TGTGCCAGCCCGTACCTGAACTTATACGAGCAGTACTTC.

This clonotype was recorded many times. J is TRBJ2-3 and V is TRBV29-1; tentative D call: TRBD2 (5 bases). Between the trimmed V and J ends, which lost 8 bases and 5 bases, there was a span of 11 bases. The CDR3 covers 11 residues. Germline CDR1 is SQVTM and CDR2 is ANQGSEA. CDR3 DNA sequence: TGCAGCTCCCGAGAGGGAGATACGCAGTATTTT. Translating gives CSSREGDTQYF.

This sequence joins TRBV20-1 and TRBJ1-1; possible D gene TRBD1, 5 bases. The CDR3 has 16 amino acids. Germline CDR1 DFQATT, CDR2 SNEGSKA (reference sequence). Trimming took off 2 bases at V and 1 base at J, with 17 bases between the two ends. The CDR3: CSARSLAGRANTEAFF. The CDR3 DNA follows: TGCAGTGCTAGAAGTTTAGCTGGCAGGGCGAACACTGAAGCTTTCTTT.

This clonotype was observed at least ten times. The chain employs TRBV11-1 and TRBJ2-1; the D gene is possibly TRBD2 (5 bases). The CDR3 is made up of 14 amino acids. The germline V and J ends were trimmed by 5 bases and 9 bases, with 17 bases remaining between them. Germline lookup yields CDR1 SGHAT and CDR2 FQDESV (reference sequence). CDR3 nucleotide sequence: TGTGCCAGCAGCCGATCTGGGGTTGGAGGTGAGCAGTTCTTC. It codes for CASSRSGVGGEQFF.

In this sample, this clonotype turned up once. The V gene is TRBV11-2, the J gene TRBJ2-7, with 7 bases identical to TRBD2. J lost 0 bases, V lost 7 bases, and 9 bases had no gene match. This CDR3 is 15 amino acids long. In germline, CDR1 is SGHAT, CDR2 FQNNGV. CDR3 residues: CASTPRAGRSYEQYF. In nucleotides, the CDR3 is TGTGCCAGCACCCCCCGAGCGGGGCGCTCCTACGAGCAGTACTTC.

This CDR3 reads CASSYSGSSYNEQFF. CDR3 DNA: TGTGCCAGCAGTTATTCAGGCAGCTCCTACAATGAGCAGTTCTTC. This rearrangement joins TRBV6-6 to TRBJ2-1, with D hard to call. The CDR3 covers 15 residues. V was shortened by 3 bases and J by 0 bases, with 9 bases between the two germline ends. Germline-derived CDR1 and CDR2 are MNHNY and SVGAGI (reference sequence).

This clonotype showed up just a few times. The chain combines TRBV5-5 with TRBJ1-4; 8 bases agree with TRBD1. Unmatched junction bases numbered 19, after V lost 6 bases and J lost 6 bases. This CDR3 contains 18 residues. Looked up from germline, CDR1 is SGHKS and CDR2 is YYEKEE (reference sequence). Written as DNA, the CDR3 is TGTGCCAGCAACAATCTTTGGGGCGCAGGGGGCGCAGATGAAAAACTGTTTTTT. This codes for CASNNLWGAGGADEKLFF.

This clonotype has more than one count but fewer than ten. The CDR3 loop reads CASRGTSGYNEQFF. In nucleotides, the CDR3 is TGTGCCAGCAGGGGGACTAGCGGATACAATGAGCAGTTCTTC. This sequence joins TRBV2 and TRBJ2-1; 11 positions agree with TRBD2. Germline V gene sequence: CDR1 SNHLY, CDR2 FYNNEI. The CDR3 length is 14 residues. V lost 6 bases, J lost 4 bases, and 2 bases stayed unmatched.

This clonotype appeared a single time. This rearrangement joins TRBV9 to TRBJ2-7; possibly TRBD2 for D (6 bases). The CDR3 runs to 13 residues. Germline-derived CDR1 and CDR2 are SGDLS and YYNGEE. V lost 0 bases and J lost 4, with 8 bases in between. The CDR3, as DNA: TGTGCCAGCAGCGTAGACCGGGGGTACGAGCAGTACTTC. It translates to CASSVDRGYEQYF.

This chain uses TRBV4-1 with TRBJ2-1, with D uncertain. V was shortened by 5 bases and J by 1 base, with 12 bases between the two germline ends. CDR1 is MGHRA and CDR2 is YSYEKL in the germline V gene. The CDR3 loop spans 15 amino acids. CDR3 region: CASSNGGDSYNEQFF. For the CDR3, the DNA is TGCGCCAGCAGCAACGGCGGAGATTCCTACAATGAGCAGTTCTTC.

This clonotype was detected many times. The rearrangement joins TRBV4-2 to TRBJ2-4; D is unclear. Trimming removed 0 bases from V and 11 bases from J, with 8 bases in between. The germline gives CDR1 LGHNA, CDR2 YNFKEQ. The CDR3 consists of 12 residues. This chain's CDR3 is CASSQDVSFQYF. DNA for the CDR3: TGTGCCAGCAGCCAAGACGTCTCATTTCAGTACTTC.

The chain couples TRBV20-1 to TRBJ1-5, with D unclear. The length of the CDR3 is 16 residues. The germline V and J ends were trimmed by 1 base and 1 base, with 14 bases remaining between them. Germline-derived CDR1 and CDR2 are DFQATT and SNEGSKA (reference sequence). The CDR3: CSARGPPSMSNQPQHF. The DNA for the CDR3 is TGCAGTGCTAGAGGCCCCCCCAGCATGAGCAATCAGCCCCAGCATTTT.

This clonotype was counted only a few times. J is TRBJ1-6 and V is TRBV28; D remains ambiguous. V lost 5 bases and J lost 10, with 15 bases in between. Germline V lookup: CDR1 MDHEN, CDR2 SYDVKM. This CDR3 contains 14 residues. Here the CDR3 DNA reads TGTGCCAGCAGTCGCTTGACGGCACAATCACCCCTCCACTTT. Its translation is CASSRLTAQSPLHF. The variable domain in full, completed from reference TRBV28 and TRBJ1-6, reads DVKVTQSSRYLVKRTGEKVFLECVQDMDHENMFWYRQDPGLGLRLIYFSYDVKMKEKGDIPEGYSVSREKKERFSLILESASTNQTSMYLCASSRLTAQSPLHFGNGTRLTVT.

This clonotype was seen repeatedly, ten times or more. The V call is TRBV11-3, the J call TRBJ2-4, with D uncertain. CDR3 length: 17 amino acids. CDR1 is SGHNT and CDR2 is YENEEA in the germline V gene. Trimming removed 5 bases at V and 0 bases at J, with 17 bases between. The CDR3 nucleotides are TGTGCCAGCAGCGGCATCCGTGGAGTCCTAGCCAAAAACATTCAGTACTTC. Residues: CASSGIRGVLAKNIQYF.

At least ten counts were recorded for this clonotype. DNA for the CDR3: TGTGCCAGCAGCCCCCGGGGACTAGCGGGACTCGAGCAGTTCTTC. Encoded protein: CASSPRGLAGLEQFF. This rearrangement joins TRBV7-6 to TRBJ2-1; 13 nucleotides agree with TRBD2. The ends lost 5 bases at V and 10 bases at J; junction bases unmatched: 8. Looked up from germline, CDR1 is SGHVS and CDR2 is FNYEAQ. The CDR3 runs 15 residues.

This chain uses TRBV10-3 with TRBJ2-5; no firm D call. The CDR3 spans 12 residues. V gave up 4 bases and J gave up 5 bases, with 8 bases separating them. From germline, CDR1 is ENHRY and CDR2 SYGVKD. The CDR3 coding sequence is TGTGCCATCAGTGCTAATAGGGAGACCCAGTACTTC. It translates to CAISANRETQYF.

This clonotype was seen many times. The chain employs TRBV24-1 and TRBJ2-7, with 11 bases matching TRBD2. CDR3 length equals 15 residues. V shed 4 bases, J shed 5 bases, and the junction held 6 bases outside the gene matches. Germline assignment: CDR1 KGHDR and CDR2 SFDVKD. CDR3 sequence: CATSENSGRAHEQYF. CDR3 in DNA: TGTGCCACCAGTGAGAATAGCGGGAGGGCCCACGAGCAGTACTTC.

In this sample, this clonotype turned up a few times. This sequence joins TRBV6-5 and TRBJ2-1; D not certain. Germline V CDR1 and CDR2: MNHEY, SVGAGI. This CDR3 is built from 11 residues. V shed 6 bases and J shed 9 bases, with 9 bases lying between them. CDR3 nucleotide sequence: TGTGCCAGCAGAACACCCGGTGAGCAGTTCTTC. Translating it yields CASRTPGEQFF.

This clonotype was picked up many times. The rearrangement links TRBV20-1 to TRBJ1-2; D gene unclear. Germline CDR1 is DFQATT and CDR2 is SNEGSKA (reference sequence). The CDR3 has 11 residues. Trimming cost V 0 bases and J 7 bases, with 6 bases left between them. The CDR3 nucleotides read TGCAGTGCTAGAGATGTGGTTGGCTACACCTTC. Residues: CSARDVVGYTF.

There are a few counts of this clonotype. The J gene is TRBJ2-1, the V gene TRBV6-2 or TRBV6-3; tentatively, D is TRBD1 or TRBD2 (6 bases each). V lost 2 bases, J lost 6 bases, and 17 bases lay in between. Germline V gene data show CDR1 as MNHEY and CDR2 as SVGEGT. The CDR3 has 16 amino acids. CDR3 sequence reads: CASSYPYGGRPNEQFF. The CDR3 DNA follows: TGTGCCAGCAGTTACCCTTATGGGGGGCGTCCCAATGAGCAGTTCTTC.

This clonotype was seen repeatedly, ten times or more. CDR3 loop: CASKEPGANVLTF. The CDR3 DNA reads TGTGCCAGTAAGGAACCTGGGGCCAACGTCCTGACTTTC. The chain couples TRBV19 to TRBJ2-6; D unclear. The CDR3 runs 13 residues. Trimming shortened V by 7 bases and J by 2 bases, and 6 bases separated the two germline ends. Germline V CDR1 and CDR2: LNHDA, SQIVND (reference sequence).

This clonotype came up a few times. The J gene is TRBJ2-1, the V gene TRBV24-1, with 8 bases lining up with TRBD1. After removal of 3 bases from V and 3 bases from J, the junction contained 6 bases not matched to a gene. The germline V gene encodes CDR1 KGHDR and CDR2 SFDVKD. CDR3 length equals 16 residues. The CDR3, as DNA: TGTGCCACCAGTGATCCTACAGGGGGAGGCTACAATGAGCAGTTCTTC. This encodes CATSDPTGGGYNEQFF.

This clonotype was seen more than once but under ten times. The chain has TRBV3-1 and TRBJ2-7, with 7 bases that match TRBD1. V dropped 1 base and J dropped 0; count of bases not matched to a gene: 0. The CDR3 runs to 14 residues. Germline CDR1 LGHDT, CDR2 YNNKEL (reference sequence). The CDR3 nucleotides are TGTGCCAGCAGCCAAGGGACAGGCTCCTACGAGCAGTACTTC. This encodes CASSQGTGSYEQYF.